This passage covers 10 T cell receptor beta chains from one sample sequenced in a study of brain T cells in children with intractable seizures. Time point meaning: blood from clinic visit 5 months post-surgery; TSC patient then seizure free. Libraries were prepared by immunoSEQ multiplex PCR; TCRdb keeps only in-frame clonotypes and omits some of them. The sample holds about 340,000 clones, over 90% seen once. The material sequenced was peripheral blood, taken about 5 months after surgery. The receptors originated from a boy in the first two years of life with tuberous sclerosis and intractable seizures.

The chain combines TRBV10-2 with TRBJ2-3; D possibly uses TRBD1 or TRBD2 (6 bases each). Germline-derived CDR1 and CDR2 are WSHSY and SAAADI. There are 13 residues in the CDR3. Between the trimmed V and J ends, which lost 5 bases and 3 bases, there was a span of 9 bases. CDR3 loop: CASSRGETDTQYF. CDR3 nucleotides: TGCGCCAGCAGTAGGGGGGAAACAGATACGCAGTATTTT.

The genes are TRBV7-9 and TRBJ2-5; TRBD1 matches at 7 bases. Trimming took 3 bases from V and 5 from J; bases not matched to a gene: 9. Germline assignment: CDR1 SEHNR and CDR2 FQNEAQ (reference sequence). The CDR3 is made up of 15 amino acids. The CDR3 loop is CASSFGDRDGETQYF. As DNA, the CDR3 is TGTGCCAGCAGCTTTGGCGACAGGGACGGGGAGACCCAGTACTTC.

The gene calls are TRBV3-1 (or the pseudogene TRBV3-2) and TRBJ1-5, with D perhaps matching TRBD1 (6 bases). Germline CDR1 LGHDT, CDR2 YNNKEL (reference sequence). Trimming took 4 bases from V and 4 from J, leaving 8 bases between them. This CDR3 comprises 13 residues. In DNA, the CDR3 is TGTGCCAGCAGCCTTAGGGGGAATCAGCCCCAGCATTTT. Its protein is CASSLRGNQPQHF.

This rearrangement joins TRBV19 to TRBJ1-2; D may be TRBD1 (5 bases). V shed 5 bases and J shed 8 bases, with 12 bases lying between them. Germline V gene sequence: CDR1 LNHDA, CDR2 SQIVND (reference sequence). The CDR3 totals 12 residues. Written as DNA, the CDR3 is TGTGCCAGTAGTCCGATAAAGGGGGGCTACACCTTC. Translation gives CASSPIKGGYTF.

This rearrangement joins TRBV5-4 to TRBJ2-2; 10 nucleotides line up with TRBD1. The CDR3 is 16 amino acids. CDR1 and CDR2 (germline): SGHNT, YYREEE (reference sequence). Losses at the gene ends were 1 base for V and 6 bases for J; bases not matched to a gene: 6. The CDR3 DNA reads TGTGCCAGCAGCTTGAGGACAGGGGGTCGCTCCGGGGAGCTGTTTTTT. It specifies CASSLRTGGRSGELFF.

The chain carries TRBV5-1 and TRBJ1-6, with 7 bases identical to TRBD1. The trim removed 0 bases at V and 7 bases at J, leaving 4 bases unmatched. From germline, CDR1 is SGHRS and CDR2 YFSETQ. CDR3 length equals 15 residues. CDR3 coding DNA: TGCGCCAGCAGCTTGGAAGGGGGCATCAATTCACCCCTCCACTTT. This encodes CASSLEGGINSPLHF.

The CDR3 is CASTPTSGGYTDTQYF. In nucleotides, the CDR3 is TGTGCCAGCACCCCGACTAGCGGGGGGTACACAGATACGCAGTATTTT. The chain recombines TRBV2 with TRBJ2-3; 13 bases line up with TRBD2. CDR3 length: 16 amino acids. The junction had 6 bases not matched to a gene; V was cut back by 7 bases and J by 2 bases. The germline gives CDR1 SNHLY, CDR2 FYNNEI.

This chain uses TRBV7-9 with TRBJ1-2; the match to TRBD1 covers 12 bases. The CDR3 totals 14 residues. With V trimmed by 3 bases and J by 11 bases, 7 bases remained unmatched. The germline V gene encodes CDR1 SEHNR and CDR2 FQNEAQ (reference sequence). Written as DNA, the CDR3 is TGTGCCAGCAGCTTGCTGGGACAGGGGGCTCTATACACCTTC. It translates to CASSLLGQGALYTF. The full variable domain, in which reference TRBV7-9 and TRBJ1-2 provide the parts outside the CDR3, is DTGVSQNPRHKITKRGQNVTFRCDPISEHNRLYWYRQTLGQGPEFLTYFQNEAQLEKSRLLSDRFSAERPKGSFSTLEIQRTEQGDSAMYLCASSLLGQGALYTFGSGTRLTVV.

This sequence joins TRBV29-1 and TRBJ2-7; 7 nucleotides line up with TRBD1. The CDR3 contains 14 residues. Germline V lookup: CDR1 SQVTM, CDR2 ANQGSEA. After removal of 7 bases from V and 0 bases from J, the junction contained 9 bases not matched to a gene. The CDR3 DNA follows: TGCAGCGCTACAGGGGATAAAAGCTCCTACGAGCAGTACTTC. Protein product: CSATGDKSSYEQYF.

The J gene is TRBJ1-2, the V gene TRBV29-1; 7 positions agree with TRBD1. The CDR3 extends over 13 amino acids. V lost 7 bases, J lost 4 bases, and 9 bases stayed unmatched. Germline V CDR1 and CDR2: SQVTM, ANQGSEA. Written as DNA, the CDR3 is TGCAGCGGCTGGCAGGGGGGTGTCTATGGCTACACCTTC. Translation gives CSGWQGGVYGYTF.